The T cell receptor (beta chain) described here comes from a study of blood T cell repertoires in COVID-19. About the study: T cells, B-cell-depleted T cells, or PBMCs supplied cDNA or gDNA.

V was pared by 4 bases and J by 11 bases, with 12 bases between. Germline CDR1 reads MGHDK; CDR2 reads SYGVNS. CDR3 size: 12 residues. Profiled with immunoSEQ multiplex PCR; TCRdb holds only in-frame clones, not every one. The sample holds 140,000 or so clones, 75% to 85% seen once. This receptor was identified in a man between 60 and 70 years old with acute or convalescent COVID-19. The specimen was peripheral blood. The gene calls are TRBV25-1 and TRBJ2-1, with a weak D call TRBD1 (6 bases). The CDR3 region is CASSANRAKQFF. As DNA, the CDR3 is TGTGCCAGCAGTGCGAACAGGGCGAAGCAGTTCTTC.